This T cell receptor beta chain came from a study of beta chain features in type 1 diabetes (dated by TCRdb to 2016 to 2019). In terms of the full investigation: Patients and healthy donors did not differ in mean age, gender distribution, total cell number or subset yield. A total of around 100 million sorted cells were examined across all samples, and RNA yield correlated strongly with the number of cells per subset. In the study, recently diagnosed type 1 diabetes patients and matched healthy donors were compared on the TCRB repertoires of their sorted circulating CD4+ T cell subsets. Whereas all 28 donors provided naive and central memory subsets, regulatory and stem cell-like memory subsets were isolated from just 8 patients and about 8 healthy donors. Beyond this particular receptor, the publication reports: Naive, central memory and regulatory TCRB repertoires appeared more similar among patients than among healthy donors. Type 1 diabetes patients showed a moderate but significant shortening of TCRB CDR3 length in all four CD4+ subsets. Because cDNA was sequenced instead of genomic DNA, activated cells with high expression could be over-represented, although the groups did not differ in activation or CD3 levels. Because the HLA sub-analyses included only small numbers of individuals, any influence of HLA type on TCRB rearrangement was left unresolved. Patients with type 1 diabetes made fewer insertions and deleted more nucleotides at VDJ recombination sites, implying thymic rearrangement abnormalities. Shorter templates might be favored by PCR, yet because patient and control samples were amplified and corrected together, any such skew would affect both groups equally.

The High Capacity cDNA Reverse Transcription Kit was used to reverse transcribe all of the isolated RNA, meaning that expressed TCRB transcripts were what got sequenced. Naive, central memory and regulatory T cell samples underwent deep immunoSEQ sequencing, averaging around 3.6 million total reads per sample. Sorted cells were lysed in RLT buffer, and RNA was extracted using DNase-treated RNeasy Micro or Mini kits according to cell number. To prevent cross-contamination, each cell subset was processed individually, whereas patient and healthy donor samples were processed jointly. Using the immunoSEQ multiplex PCR, TCRB sequences were amplified from cDNA into 87-bp fragments spanning the CDR3 region. The amplicons were sequenced using the Illumina HiSeq platform. The original methods were these. PCR bias was computationally corrected using synthetic template baselines, reads within Hamming distance 2 were collapsed, and singletons that could not be merged were discarded. By aligning reads against IMGT, V, D and J genes, CDR3 length, and insertions or deletions at six rearrangement sites were assigned. Within each subset, clonotype counts were normalized to sorted cell number, after which true diversity and Gini coefficients were computed with the tcR R package. The overlap coefficient, calculated on TCRB nucleotide sequences, was used to measure repertoire sharing. As a proxy for the pre-selection repertoire, out-of-frame TCRB sequences from naive cells were analyzed. The source is immuneACCESS, and TCRdb retained only in-frame sequences with V and J called. Part of the clones is not carried over; for the studies checked, unresolved V genes explain less than half of this, and the remainder is unexplained. That table furnishes V, J and clone size, whereas the DNA furnished D and trimming. The sample has 400,000 to 550,000 clones on record, approximately 10% of them singletons. The ten largest clones capture 0.04% to 0.05% of the sample.

This clone was counted only a few times. There is no known antigen for this receptor. No base quality information exists; no much larger clone differs at one position. Spanning cysteine to phenylalanine, the CDR3 consists of 15 amino acids. Left in the record is the CDR3 DNA by itself, 45 bases read in frame from the first base. From V the trimming removes 3 bases and from J it removes 2 bases, while the gene matches leave 7 bases of the junction unaccounted for. CDR1 and CDR2 were assigned from the germline V gene as SGHRS and YFSETQ. From each donor, a single peripheral blood sample of about 100 mL on average was drawn into heparinised tubes. A BD FACSAria II and a panel including CD45RO, CCR7, CD25, CD127, CD95 and CD27 were used to sort naive, central memory, regulatory and stem cell-like memory CD4+ T cells. Every sorted population had a purity above 95%. PBMCs were isolated immediately by Lymphoprep density gradient centrifugation and stained directly without culture. To minimize batch effects, samples were stained and sorted in pairs, one healthy donor with one patient per experiment.

The sequenced sample consisted of naive CD4+ T cells from blood. The label giving this sample's cell subset or site can be read as: true naive CD4+ T cells. The receptor was isolated from a woman aged 18 to 35 in good health. The chain is encoded by TRBV5-1 joined to TRBJ1-1, with 7 central nucleotides matching TRBD1. In nucleotide form, the sequence is TGCGCCAGCAGCTCGGTGAGACAGGGTAACACTGAAGCTTTCTTT. Its amino acids are CASSSVRQGNTEAFF.